One and the same sample provided the 26 T cell receptor beta chains below, sequenced in a study of control samples from healthy donors and cancer patients (dated by TCRdb to 2018 to 2021). Libraries were made using the immunoSEQ multiplex PCR assay. Held by TCRdb, this immuneACCESS table contains in-frame sequences only and omits some clones. Under half of the omission traces to an unresolved V gene where checked; the cause of the rest is unknown. Recorded for this sample are approximately 170,000 clones; around 90% of them occurred a single time. Approximately 1.5% of the sample is taken by the ten largest. Sequenced sample: blood. These receptors all come from a woman in her 50s in good health.

This clone was recorded once. The V call is TRBV18, the J call TRBJ1-5; D remains unclear. V was shortened by 5 bases and J by 6 bases, with 17 bases between the two germline ends. Germline CDR1 and CDR2: KGHSH and LQKENI. This CDR3 contains 15 residues. The CDR3 here is CASSSGNSQAQPQHF. CDR3 coding DNA: TGTGCCAGCTCATCTGGGAACTCCCAGGCTCAGCCCCAGCATTTT.

The rearrangement uses TRBV6-4 and TRBJ2-1, with D perhaps matching TRBD1 (5 bases). The CDR3 is 15 amino acids. From germline, CDR1 is MRHNA and CDR2 SNTAGT. V lost 6 bases and J 0 bases, leaving 12 bases between the germline ends. CDR3 amino acids: CASRIRENSYNEQFF. The CDR3, as DNA: TGTGCCAGCAGAATCAGGGAAAACTCCTACAATGAGCAGTTCTTC.

The J gene is TRBJ2-3, the V gene TRBV3-1 (or the pseudogene TRBV3-2); 7 nucleotides agree with TRBD2. The germline CDR1 and CDR2 sequences are LGHDT and YNNKEL (reference sequence). Trimming at V came to 1 base and at J to 2 bases, leaving 3 bases not matched to a gene. The CDR3 is made up of 15 amino acids. The CDR3 spells CASSQVGGYTDTQYF. The CDR3 DNA is TGTGCCAGCAGCCAAGTCGGGGGGTACACAGATACGCAGTATTTT.

The chain recombines TRBV7-2 with TRBJ1-2; D is unresolved. From germline, CDR1 is SGHTA and CDR2 FQGNSA. The CDR3 spans 12 residues. Trimming pared 6 bases from V and 2 bases from J, leaving 7 bases between. The CDR3 spells CASRGANYGYTF. In DNA, the CDR3 is TGTGCCAGCAGGGGTGCCAACTATGGCTACACCTTC.

V and J are TRBV6-5 and TRBJ1-6; 7 bases are shared with TRBD1. The length of the CDR3 is 15 residues. Germline V CDR1 and CDR2: MNHEY, SVGAGI. Trimming cost V 7 bases and J 8 bases; bases outside gene matches: 11. CDR3 sequence: CASTLREGAYSPLHF. Written as DNA, the CDR3 is TGTGCCAGCACCTTACGGGAGGGGGCTTATTCACCCCTCCACTTT.

The rearrangement links TRBV4-3 to TRBJ2-7; 7 bases match TRBD1. V was clipped by 4 bases and J by 5 bases; unmatched bases: 5. Germline CDR1 and CDR2: LGHNA and YSLEER. The CDR3 has 13 residues. The CDR3 sequence: CASSRLTGDEQYF. Written as DNA, the CDR3 is TGCGCCAGCAGCCGACTTACAGGGGACGAGCAGTACTTC.

V is TRBV10-2 and J is TRBJ1-1; D gene ambiguous. The length of the CDR3 is 11 residues. Germline V CDR1 and CDR2: WSHSY, SAAADI. Trimming took 8 bases from V and 1 from J, leaving 5 bases between them. The CDR3 nucleotides read TGCGCCAGCCGGGAGAACACTGAAGCTTTCTTT. This encodes CASRENTEAFF.

The chain combines TRBV19 with TRBJ2-3, with TRBD2 matching 9 bases. Trimming removed 5 bases from V and 2 bases from J; junction bases left unmatched: 8. Germline CDR1 is LNHDA and CDR2 is SQIVND (reference sequence). The CDR3 has 16 amino acids. The CDR3 nucleotides are TGTGCCAGTAGTGAGTTAGCGGGGGCCTACACAGATACGCAGTATTTT. This encodes CASSELAGAYTDTQYF.

The J gene is TRBJ1-6, the V gene TRBV30; D might be TRBD1 (6 bases). CDR1 is GTSNPN, CDR2 SVGIG, per germline (reference sequence). V was shortened by 2 bases and J by 5 bases, with 16 bases between the two germline ends. The CDR3 extends over 16 amino acids. For the CDR3, the DNA is TGTGCCTGGAGTCGCGTTGGGGGGGCGAATAATTCACCCCTCCACTTT. This translates into CAWSRVGGANNSPLHF.

The V gene is TRBV7-2, the J gene TRBJ1-5; possible D gene TRBD1, 5 bases. The germline gives CDR1 SGHTA, CDR2 FQGNSA. Trimming took off 2 bases at V and 0 bases at J, with 11 bases between the two ends. This CDR3 contains 16 residues. The CDR3 reads CASSLRGPNSNQPQHF. CDR3 bases: TGTGCCAGCAGCTTAAGGGGTCCAAATAGCAATCAGCCCCAGCATTTT.

The chain combines TRBV27 with TRBJ1-1; D is unresolved. From germline, CDR1 is MNHEY and CDR2 SMNVEV (reference sequence). V was pared by 3 bases and J by 9 bases, with 8 bases between. The CDR3 consists of 11 residues. CDR3 residues: CASSLAGKAFF. The CDR3 nucleotides are TGTGCCAGCAGTTTGGCCGGCAAAGCTTTCTTT.

The J gene is TRBJ2-1, the V gene TRBV6-5, with D tentatively TRBD1 or TRBD2 (6 bases each). The CDR3 is 14 residues long. The V and J ends lost 2 bases and 4 bases respectively, with 9 bases between them. Germline values: CDR1 MNHEY, CDR2 SVGAGI. The CDR3 DNA follows: TGTGCCAGCAGTTACGGGGGGCGATACAATGAGCAGTTCTTC. Protein: CASSYGGRYNEQFF.

This chain uses TRBV2 with TRBJ2-1; either TRBD1 or TRBD2 may fit D (5 bases each). CDR1 is SNHLY and CDR2 is FYNNEI in the germline V gene. This CDR3 is 14 amino acids long. Trimming stripped 11 bases from V and 6 bases from J, with 20 bases between. The CDR3 loop is CAGGPEILTNEQFF. The CDR3 DNA is TGTGCCGGGGGACCGGAAATACTGACCAATGAGCAGTTCTTC. The full variable domain, rest sourced from reference TRBV2 and TRBJ2-1, is EPEVTQTPSHQVTQMGQEVILRCVPISNHLYFYWYRQILGQKVEFLVSFYNNEISEKSEIFDDQFSVERPDGSNFTLKIRSTKLEDSAMYFCAGGPEILTNEQFFGPGTRLTVL.

The chain has TRBV5-4 and TRBJ2-5, with a weak D call TRBD2 (6 bases). The CDR3 length is 14 residues. Germline CDR1 reads SGHNT; CDR2 reads YYREEE (reference sequence). V lost 2 bases, J lost 4 bases, and 12 bases lay in between. This CDR3 reads CASSLRRGSETQYF. The CDR3 DNA follows: TGTGCCAGCAGCTTAAGGCGGGGATCAGAGACCCAGTACTTC.

The V gene is TRBV7-3, the J gene TRBJ2-5; no firm D call. The germline V gene encodes CDR1 SGHTA and CDR2 FQGTGA. V lost 2 bases, J lost 5 bases, and 15 bases lay in between. The CDR3 extends over 15 amino acids. CDR3 bases: TGTGCCAGCAGCTTACGTGGATCCCCCATGGAGACCCAGTACTTC. This encodes CASSLRGSPMETQYF.

V gene TRBV3-1 (or the pseudogene TRBV3-2) combines with J gene TRBJ2-3, with D perhaps assigned TRBD1 or TRBD2 (5 bases each). CDR3 length: 16 residues. The germline gives CDR1 LGHDT, CDR2 YNNKEL (reference sequence). V shed 4 bases and J shed 0 bases, with 14 bases lying between them. CDR3 residues: CASSRGDKLSTDTQYF. Written as DNA, the CDR3 is TGTGCCAGCAGCCGAGGGGATAAACTCAGCACAGATACGCAGTATTTT.

In regard to this clone: A read error may account for a junction end that differs from germline. The CDR3 DNA reads TGTGCCAGCAGCCAAACCGGGACAGGGGTCTCCGCCTTC. Its translation: CASSQTGTGVSAF. The chain employs TRBV3-1 (or the pseudogene TRBV3-2) and TRBJ1-2; 10 bases match TRBD1. The CDR3 consists of 13 residues. The V gene's germline CDR1 is LGHDT and CDR2 YNNKEL (reference sequence).

The J gene is TRBJ1-2, the V gene TRBV9; TRBD1 might be the D (6 bases). Germline V gene lookup returns CDR1 SGDLS and CDR2 YYNGEE. The CDR3 consists of 15 residues. V lost 5 bases to trimming and J lost 3 bases, with 17 bases between them. CDR3 in amino acids: CASRDTGGRDYGYTF. CDR3 nucleotide sequence: TGTGCCAGCAGGGACACGGGGGGGCGTGACTATGGCTACACCTTC. Using reference TRBV9 and TRBJ1-2 for the parts outside the CDR3, the full variable domain is DSGVTQTPKHLITATGQRVTLRCSPRSGDLSVYWYQQSLDQGLQFLIQYYNGEERAKGNILERFSAQQFPDLHSELNLSSLELGDSALYFCASRDTGGRDYGYTFGSGTRLTVV.

V and J are TRBV7-2 and TRBJ1-2, with a tentative D call TRBD1 (6 bases). V was pared by 5 bases and J by 7 bases, with 20 bases between. The germline gives CDR1 SGHTA, CDR2 FQGNSA. This CDR3 is built from 15 residues. The CDR3 DNA reads TGTGCCAGCAGCCCCTACGAGGGGGGCGAAAGTGGCTACACCTTC. Translation: CASSPYEGGESGYTF.

This clone was detected once. The chain carries TRBV5-5 and TRBJ1-4; TRBD1 aligns across 7 bases. The CDR3 runs to 17 residues. V was clipped by 4 bases and J by 5 bases; unmatched bases: 14. Germline CDR1 and CDR2: SGHKS and YYEKEE (reference sequence). CDR3 residues: CASSHSVGGQQNEKLFF. CDR3 DNA sequence: TGTGCCAGCAGCCACTCCGTAGGGGGACAGCAGAATGAAAAACTGTTTTTT.

The J gene is TRBJ2-3, the V gene TRBV4-3; TRBD2 matches at 10 bases. Germline trimming cut 0 bases from V and 0 bases from J; bases unmatched to any gene: 3. Germline CDR1 and CDR2: LGHNA and YSLEER. CDR3 length: 17 residues. CDR3 residues: CASSQELLAGSTDTQYF. The CDR3 DNA sequence: TGCGCCAGCAGCCAAGAGTTACTAGCGGGGAGCACAGATACGCAGTATTTT.

The chain is built from TRBV11-1 and TRBJ2-1, with no clear D. The V and J ends lost 4 bases and 2 bases respectively, with 6 bases between them. The CDR3 is 13 residues long. The V gene's germline CDR1 is SGHAT and CDR2 FQDESV (reference sequence). The CDR3 here is CASSSHTYNEQFF. CDR3 bases: TGTGCCAGCAGCTCCCACACCTACAATGAGCAGTTCTTC.

This chain connects TRBV6-1 to TRBJ2-2; TRBD2 matches at 8 bases. V was clipped by 7 bases and J by 5 bases; unmatched bases: 6. CDR1 and CDR2 from the germline V gene are MNHNS and SASEGT. The CDR3 runs 14 residues. CDR3 DNA sequence: TGTGCCAGCAAGGCGGGAGGTTGGACCGGGGAGCTGTTTTTT. As protein: CASKAGGWTGELFF.

The V gene is TRBV27, the J gene TRBJ1-2; D may be TRBD1 (5 bases). V was pared by 7 bases and J by 7 bases, with 28 bases between. Germline lookup yields CDR1 MNHEY and CDR2 SMNVEV (reference sequence). This CDR3 region has 17 residues. The chain's CDR3 is CASKPVGQGRILPGYTF. The CDR3 coding sequence is TGTGCCAGCAAACCTGTAGGTCAGGGCCGGATCCTCCCTGGCTACACCTTC.

This chain joins TRBV18 and TRBJ2-5; no reliable D call. The germline V gene encodes CDR1 KGHSH and CDR2 LQKENI. The germline V and J ends were trimmed by 2 bases and 5 bases, with 12 bases remaining between them. The CDR3 has 14 amino acids. DNA of the CDR3: TGTGCCAGCTCACCAAGGTATGGCCGGGAGACCCAGTACTTC. It encodes CASSPRYGRETQYF.

The gene calls are TRBV7-2 and TRBJ1-5, with D possibly TRBD1 on 5 matching bases. Germline V gene sequence: CDR1 SGHTA, CDR2 FQGNSA. This CDR3 spans 15 amino acids. Trimming pared 0 bases from V and 6 bases from J, leaving 12 bases between. CDR3 sequence: CASSLAVGGSQPQHF. The CDR3 nucleotides are TGTGCCAGCAGCTTAGCGGTCGGGGGAAGTCAGCCCCAGCATTTT.